This T cell receptor beta chain was observed in a study of blood T cell repertoires in COVID-19. At the level of the study: Some COVID-19 samples were acute and others convalescent; all came from the United States, Italy and Spain. Sources were T cells, B-cell-depleted T cells, or PBMCs; the material itself was cDNA or gDNA.

Per the study methods: Reference gene primer amplification gave estimated nucleated cell counts. Method: immunoSEQ multiplex PCR; TCRdb's copy keeps in-frame clones and lacks some. The V and J calls and clone size come from that table; D and trimming were worked out from the DNA. The sample has around 30,000 clones; approximately 90% are singletons. The CDR3 contains 17 residues. Germline V gene data show CDR1 as MDHEN and CDR2 as SYDVKM. The trim removed 3 bases at V and 4 bases at J, leaving 13 bases unmatched. The TCR originated in a man in his fifties with active or convalescent COVID-19. This chain links TRBV28 with TRBJ1-2, with 8 bases lining up with TRBD1. Sequencing was performed on peripheral blood. As DNA, the CDR3 is TGTGCCAGCAGTTTGGGGGGACAGGTCCCGCTCCCCTATGGCTACACCTTC. Amino acids: CASSLGGQVPLPYGYTF.